This record looks at one T cell receptor (beta chain) sequence and its context. The antigen remains undetermined. These data belong to a study of OX40 agonist ivuxolimab in advanced cancers. Overall study: Patients in the trial were receiving intravenous ivuxolimab every 2 weeks, at doses of 0.01 to 10 mg/kg.

The CDR3 runs 12 residues. The V gene lost 5 bases and the J gene lost 0 bases, with 4 bases spanning the gap. Germline V CDR1 and CDR2: MDHEN, SYDVKM. Generated by immunoSEQ multiplex PCR, the TCRdb table keeps only in-frame clones and is missing some. The table records 100,000 to 150,000 clones, 75% to 95% of them present only once. Overall study results and limits: There were also nonresponders showing low normalized T-cell clonal expansion. The study found that CD8+ T cells averaged more expanded clones than CD4+. The study did not work out the antigen specificity of the expanded peripheral T cells.

Sequenced here: CD4+ or CD8+ T cells sorted from blood, sampled in a trial of the OX40 agonist ivuxolimab. V gene TRBV28 combines with J gene TRBJ1-2, with D uncertain. The receptor was isolated from an adult with an advanced solid tumor such as melanoma, head and neck, liver or kidney cancer. The CDR3 loop is CASSVSNYGYTF. Here the CDR3 DNA reads TGTGCCAGCAGTGTTTCTAACTATGGCTACACCTTC.